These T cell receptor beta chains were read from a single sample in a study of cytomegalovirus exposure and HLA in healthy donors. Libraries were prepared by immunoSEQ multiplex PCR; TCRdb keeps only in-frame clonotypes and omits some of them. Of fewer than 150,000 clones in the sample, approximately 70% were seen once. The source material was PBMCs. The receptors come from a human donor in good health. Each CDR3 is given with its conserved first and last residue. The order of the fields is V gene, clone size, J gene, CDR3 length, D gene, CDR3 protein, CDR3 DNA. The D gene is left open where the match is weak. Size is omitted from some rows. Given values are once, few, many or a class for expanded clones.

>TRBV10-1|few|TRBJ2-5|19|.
CASSDRVEGDKPSYETQYF
TGCGCCAGCAGTGATAGGGTAGAGGGGGACAAACCGAGTTACGAGACCCAGTACTTC
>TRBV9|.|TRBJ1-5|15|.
CASSVDGQWQQPQHF
TGTGCCAGCAGCGTGGACGGACAATGGCAGCAGCCCCAGCATTTT
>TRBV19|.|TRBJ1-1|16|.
CASSIGGPQANTEAFF
TGTGCCAGTAGTATAGGGGGCCCACAGGCGAACACTGAAGCTTTCTTT
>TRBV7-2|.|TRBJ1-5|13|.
CASRGLINQPQHF
TGTGCCAGCAGGGGACTGATCAATCAGCCCCAGCATTTT
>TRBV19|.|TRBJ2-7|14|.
CASSIRGSAYEQYF
TGTGCCAGTAGTATACGGGGTTCCGCCTACGAGCAGTACTTC
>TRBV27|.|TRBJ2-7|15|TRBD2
CASSFGLARTYEQYF
TGTGCCAGCAGTTTCGGACTAGCGAGAACCTACGAGCAGTACTTC
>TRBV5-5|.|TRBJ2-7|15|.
CASSFGRDGSYEQYF
TGTGCCAGCAGCTTCGGGCGGGATGGCTCCTACGAGCAGTACTTC
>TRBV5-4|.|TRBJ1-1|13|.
CASSLLTGRETFF
TGTGCCAGCAGCTTGTTAACAGGGAGGGAAACTTTCTTT
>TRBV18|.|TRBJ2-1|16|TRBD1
CASSPPDRVVINEQFF
TGTGCCAGCTCACCACCGGACAGGGTGGTAATTAATGAGCAGTTCTTC
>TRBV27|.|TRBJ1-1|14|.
CASSSTGSNTEAFF
TGTGCCAGCAGTTCAACAGGGAGTAACACTGAAGCTTTCTTT